This paragraph covers one TCR beta chain sequence. The antigen remains undetermined. The data stem from a study of CXCR3-negative and CXCR3-positive naive CD8 T cells. UMI-labeled TRB cDNA libraries were prepared by 5' RACE. After re-calling the 5' RACE reads, TCRdb lists one entry per CDR3 protein, DNA absent. The sample holds some 150,000 distinct CDR3 sequences. The CDR3 is made up of 13 amino acids. The germline V gene has CDR1 SGHNT and CDR2 YYREEE (reference sequence). Broader study findings: Memory cells diverged, while naive CXCR3-positive and CXCR3-negative cells had similar TRBV-TRBJ usage. CXCR3-negative naive cells had less hydrophobic TRB CDR3s than did CXCR3-positive naive cells. Both naive subsets had comparably high diversity; memory CD8+ cells much lower.

The origin of this receptor is a human donor in good health. Some clones in this sample may be carry-over from other donors' samples. This chain links TRBV5-4 with TRBJ2-5; TCRdb's D call of TRBD1 is untestable without DNA. The specimen sequenced was naive CXCR3+ CD8+ T cells from blood. Subset meaning: CD45RO-CCR7+CD27+CD95- naive CD8+ T cells expressing CXCR3 (TNR3+). This CDR3 is CASSTRTEETQYF.